The entry that follows covers one T cell receptor (beta chain) sequence. Its antigen remains unknown. The junction does not match germline at one end; this may be a read error. The data originate from a study of metastatic and nonmetastatic thyroid tumors. Study at large: Both malignant and benign thyroid patients supplied peripheral blood and tumor or nodule tissue samples, across which the repertoires of these patients were then compared.

Overall study findings and caveats: TCR beta diversity was reportedly significantly higher in malignant thyroid tumors than benign nodules, in blood and tumor.

Original analysis: Variation in CDR3 across clinicopathological groups served as the basis for constructing a distant-metastasis classifier in papillary thyroid cancer. Through MiXCR, TCRdb re-clonotyped the PCR reads. The V and J calls come from TCRdb's annotation, not from the publication. The table includes 23,000 or so clones, about 12% detected once. Treatment of any kind had been given to no patient before thyroid surgery. There are 14 residues in the CDR3. CDR1 is SGHTA and CDR2 is FQGNSA in the germline V gene. This receptor was identified in a female donor with papillary thyroid cancer or a benign thyroid nodule (not recorded which). Some clones in this sample may be carry-over from other donors' samples. The V call is TRBV7-2, the J call TRBJ2-5; no clear D gene. The sample taken for sequencing was blood. The CDR3, as DNA: TGTGCCAGCAGCTTGGCTATCCCACAAGAGACCGAGTACTTC. As protein: CASSLAIPQETEYF.